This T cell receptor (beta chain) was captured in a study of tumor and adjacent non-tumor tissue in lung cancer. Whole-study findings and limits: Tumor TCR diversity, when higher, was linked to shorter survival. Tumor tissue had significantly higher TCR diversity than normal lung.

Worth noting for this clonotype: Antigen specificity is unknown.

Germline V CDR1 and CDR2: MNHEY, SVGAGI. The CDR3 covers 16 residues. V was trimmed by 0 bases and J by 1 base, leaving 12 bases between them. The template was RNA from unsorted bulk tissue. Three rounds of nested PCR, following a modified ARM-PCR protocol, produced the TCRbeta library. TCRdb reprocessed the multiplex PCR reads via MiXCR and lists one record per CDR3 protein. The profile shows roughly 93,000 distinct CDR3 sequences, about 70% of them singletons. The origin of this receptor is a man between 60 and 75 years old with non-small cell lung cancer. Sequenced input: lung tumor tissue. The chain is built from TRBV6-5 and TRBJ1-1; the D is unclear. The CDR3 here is CASSYSSADTNTEAFF. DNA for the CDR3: TGTGCCAGCAGTTACTCGTCGGCCGACACGAACACTGAAGCTTTCTTT.